This T cell receptor beta chain comes out of a study of blood T cell repertoires in COVID-19. The CDR3 length is 15 residues. V was shortened by 4 bases and J by 0 bases, with 10 bases between the two germline ends. The germline V gene has CDR1 MNHEY and CDR2 SVGAGI. Original processing notes: Amplification from reference gene primers served as the basis for estimated nucleated cell counts. Repertoires were generated with immunoSEQ multiplex PCR, while TCRdb's copy carries only in-frame clones and drops some. V, J and clone size are taken as reported in that table, and D and trimming were inferred from the DNA itself. Counted here are about 160,000 clones, 60% to 85% occurring once; the ten biggest clones make up about 8.3%. There are a few counts of this clone.

The chain links TRBV6-5 to TRBJ1-5; D is unclear. The origin of this receptor is a man aged 55 to 70 with acute or convalescent COVID-19. Sequencing input: peripheral blood. This CDR3 reads CASSSQEYSNQPQHF. The CDR3 bases are TGTGCCAGCAGTTCTCAGGAATATAGCAATCAGCCCCAGCATTTT.